This TCR beta chain was identified in a study of blood T cells in healthy people across ages. Whole-study findings and limits: A greater number of naive CD4+ cells and higher diversity distinguished long-lived donors from aged donors. Unsorted PBMCs ruled out conclusive naive versus antigen-experienced comparison. Per million T cells, TCR beta diversity dropped roughly linearly as age increased.

The germline V and J ends were trimmed by 1 base and 16 bases, with 16 bases remaining between them. Germline values: CDR1 SEHNR, CDR2 FQNEAQ (reference sequence). CDR3 length: 13 residues. Next came a second PCR, run for roughly 6 to 11 cycles, which used a sample-barcoded 5' primer along with a J-beta primer mix. Every cDNA was tagged by a template-switch adaptor with 12 random nucleotides. TCRdb re-called the 5' RACE reads through MiXCR, storing one row per CDR3 protein. The table includes 700,000 to 900,000 distinct CDR3 sequences, approximately 55% detected once. As for this clonotype: The antigen is unknown.

The sequence was collected from a man at least 80 years old in good health. The chain is built from TRBV7-9 and TRBJ1-4; D is unresolved. Input material: blood. CDR3 sequence reads: CASSLGDARSPFF. CDR3 sequence (DNA): TGTGCCAGCAGCTTAGGGGATGCCCGGAGTCCGTTTTTT.